Following are 15 T cell receptor beta chains from one sample sequenced in a study of T cells in Graves' hyperthyroidism and ophthalmopathy. Amplified TCR beta CDR3 regions derived from RNA transcripts. First-round RT-PCR targeting the TCR CDR3 was performed with the HTBI primer set. TCRdb used MiXCR to reprocess the multiplex PCR reads, holding one entry per CDR3 protein. The repertoire holds nearly 600,000 distinct CDR3 sequences, with roughly 13% as singletons. Sequenced sample: blood. These receptors were collected from a woman aged 25 to 39 with Graves' hyperthyroidism that later progressed to Graves' ophthalmopathy.

This clonotype was seen repeatedly, ten times or more. In nucleotides, the CDR3 is TGTGCCAGCTCACCACAGAGGGGTTGGGGGCGGACTGAAGCTTTCTTT. Its protein product is CASSPQRGWGRTEAFF. The chain couples TRBV18 to TRBJ1-1, with D perhaps matching TRBD1 (6 bases). The CDR3 length is 16 residues. Per germline, CDR1 KGHSH and CDR2 LQKENI. V lost 1 base and J 5 bases, leaving 17 bases between the germline ends.

This sequence joins TRBV7-6 and TRBJ2-2; TRBD2 matches at 12 bases. V gave up 2 bases and J gave up 6 bases; unmatched junction bases: 16. The CDR3 has 20 amino acids. Germline assignment: CDR1 SGHVS and CDR2 FNYEAQ. The CDR3 DNA reads as TGTGCCAGCAGCTTACCAGGGACAGACACTAGCGGGAGGTTTTCCGGGGAGCTGTTTTTT. As protein: CASSLPGTDTSGRFSGELFF.

This clonotype was seen only a few times. The J gene is TRBJ2-4, the V gene TRBV10-3; unclear D gene. CDR1 ENHRY and CDR2 SYGVKD come from the germline V gene. The V and J ends lost 3 bases and 1 base respectively, with 10 bases between them. CDR3 length: 15 amino acids. This chain's CDR3 is CAISDTSLAKNIQYF. In DNA, the CDR3 is TGTGCCATCAGTGACACGTCCTTGGCCAAAAACATTCAGTACTTC.

The table lists this clonotype with many counts. V gene TRBV6-1 combines with J gene TRBJ2-7, with D unresolved. The CDR3 is made up of 11 amino acids. From germline, CDR1 is MNHNS and CDR2 SASEGT. Trimming shortened V by 6 bases and J by 4 bases, and 7 bases separated the two germline ends. In nucleotides, the CDR3 is TGTGCCAGCAGCGACGGGTACGAGCAGTACTTC. Encoded protein: CASSDGYEQYF.

This clonotype showed up just a few times. The CDR3 DNA is TGTGCCAGCAGCTTCCTTCTGACAGGGGGAACTGAAGCTTTCTTT. Translating it yields CASSFLLTGGTEAFF. V gene TRBV5-6 combines with J gene TRBJ1-1; 9 nucleotides line up with TRBD1. With V trimmed by 2 bases and J by 5 bases, 7 bases remained unmatched. CDR1 and CDR2 (germline): SGHDT, YYEEEE. The CDR3 is 15 amino acids.

This clonotype has ten or more counts. J is TRBJ2-5 and V is TRBV5-4; D unclear. Germline CDR1 reads SGHNT; CDR2 reads YYREEE (reference sequence). Trimming left V 5 bases short and J 2 bases short, with 13 bases between. CDR3 length: 14 residues. CDR3 in DNA: TGTGCCAGCAGGCAAACCCATACGCAAGAGACCCAGTACTTC. It encodes CASRQTHTQETQYF.

The chain links TRBV5-6 to TRBJ2-1; 10 bases are a match to TRBD1. The junction had 7 bases not matched to a gene; V was cut back by 4 bases and J by 3 bases. Germline V gene lookup returns CDR1 SGHDT and CDR2 YYEEEE. The CDR3 covers 16 residues. CDR3 sequence: CASSSPGTGDYNEQFF. CDR3 coding DNA: TGTGCCAGCAGCAGCCCCGGGACAGGGGACTACAATGAGCAGTTCTTC.

This clonotype was observed a few times. The chain links TRBV4-2 to TRBJ2-7, with D maybe TRBD1 (5 bases). CDR1 is LGHNA, CDR2 YNFKEQ, per germline. The length of the CDR3 is 16 residues. Trimming shortened V by 0 bases and J by 5 bases, and 17 bases separated the two germline ends. The CDR3 loop is CASSQDFGAATDEQYF. The CDR3 bases are TGTGCCAGCAGCCAAGATTTTGGGGCAGCCACCGACGAGCAGTACTTC.

This clonotype has a count of ten or more. This sequence joins TRBV11-3 and TRBJ1-3; D gene unclear. From germline, CDR1 is SGHNT and CDR2 YENEEA. The CDR3 has 17 residues. V gave up 2 bases and J gave up 0 bases, with 14 bases separating them. CDR3 region: CASSLSFTEHSGNTIYF. The CDR3 nucleotides read TGTGCCAGCAGCTTAAGTTTTACCGAGCACTCTGGAAACACCATATATTTT.

The chain carries TRBV24-1 and TRBJ1-4; no definite D call. With 3 bases removed from V and 7 bases from J, the gap between germline ends came to 5 bases. Germline loops: CDR1 KGHDR, CDR2 SFDVKD. The CDR3 extends over 12 amino acids. The CDR3 reads CATSDVGEKLFF. The CDR3 DNA reads TGTGCCACCAGTGATGTGGGTGAAAAACTGTTTTTT.

Notes on this clonotype: A read error may be the cause here, since a much bigger clone is one base away. J is TRBJ2-7 and V is TRBV30; D not certain. There are 11 residues in the CDR3. Trimming shortened V by 4 bases and J by 2 bases, and 6 bases separated the two germline ends. The V gene's germline CDR1 is GTSNPN and CDR2 SVGIG (reference sequence). CDR3 nucleotide sequence: TGTGCCTGGACTGGGACCTACGAGCAGTACTTC. Translating gives CAWTGTYEQYF.

The chain joins TRBV7-2 to TRBJ2-1, with TRBD2 matching 9 bases. V was pared by 5 bases and J by 3 bases, with 5 bases of the junction left unmatched. Germline V gene data show CDR1 as SGHTA and CDR2 as FQGNSA. The CDR3 runs 15 residues. CDR3 protein: CASSLSGGDYNEQFF. DNA for the CDR3: TGTGCCAGCAGCCTTAGCGGGGGCGACTACAATGAGCAGTTCTTC.

This clonotype was seen more than once but under ten times. The J gene is TRBJ2-1, the V gene TRBV4-3, with TRBD2 as a possible D gene (6 bases). Germline CDR1 is LGHNA and CDR2 is YSLEER. V lost 0 bases, J lost 0 bases, and 12 bases lay in between. The CDR3 runs 17 residues. The CDR3 loop is CASSQDSGTHSYNEQFF. CDR3 in DNA: TGCGCCAGCAGCCAAGATTCCGGGACTCACTCCTACAATGAGCAGTTCTTC.

This clonotype has just a few counts. The chain couples TRBV6-1 to TRBJ2-5; tentatively, D is TRBD1 (6 bases). Per germline, CDR1 MNHNS and CDR2 SASEGT. Trimming took off 5 bases at V and 1 base at J, with 11 bases between the two ends. CDR3 length equals 14 residues. The CDR3 is CASSSTGSQETQYF. For the CDR3, the DNA is TGTGCCAGCAGTTCGACAGGATCCCAAGAGACCCAGTACTTC.

This clonotype was seen only a few times. The chain recombines TRBV28 with TRBJ2-3; perhaps TRBD1 as D (6 bases). This CDR3 spans 13 amino acids. The V gene lost 7 bases and the J gene lost 6 bases, with 14 bases spanning the gap. The germline gives CDR1 MDHEN, CDR2 SYDVKM. CDR3 region: CASTPAGEDTQYF. The CDR3 bases are TGTGCCAGCACCCCTGCAGGGGAGGATACGCAGTATTTT. The entire variable domain, with the rest obtained from reference TRBV28 and TRBJ2-3, is as follows: DVKVTQSSRYLVKRTGEKVFLECVQDMDHENMFWYRQDPGLGLRLIYFSYDVKMKEKGDIPEGYSVSREKKERFSLILESASTNQTSMYLCASTPAGEDTQYFGPGTRLTVL.